The 3 T cell receptor beta chains listed next were all sequenced from one sample in a study of T cells in Graves' hyperthyroidism and ophthalmopathy (dated 2019 in TCRdb). The library was obtained by multiplex PCR. For sequencing, an Illumina HiSeq 2000 was employed. Amplification of TCR beta CDR3 regions was carried out from RNA transcripts. The first round of RT-PCR for the TCR CDR3 was performed with the HTBI primer set and the Qiagen OneStep RT-PCR kit. TCRdb redid the processing of the public reads, applying fastp at Q25 and MiXCR, and retained in-frame beta chains. Every entry covers one CDR3 protein and lists the most common genes and DNA from its rows. The sample data list approximately 520,000 distinct CDR3 sequences, and 20% to 25% of these were observed just once. 26% of the sample lies in the top ten. Sequenced: blood. These receptors originate from a man aged 18 to 29 with Graves' hyperthyroidism.

The chain has TRBV28 and TRBJ1-1, with D perhaps matching TRBD1 (5 bases). V gave up 1 base and J gave up 8 bases, with 14 bases separating them. The CDR3 totals 14 residues. Germline loops: CDR1 MDHEN, CDR2 SYDVKM. The CDR3 DNA reads as TGTGCCAGCAGTTTATTTAACTTGAGGGGAGAAGCTTTCTTT. This sequence encodes CASSLFNLRGEAFF.

In this sample, this clonotype turned up many times. This chain joins TRBV7-2 and TRBJ1-1; 7 nucleotides match TRBD1. CDR3 length: 14 residues. CDR1 is SGHTA, CDR2 FQGNSA, per germline. V gave up 3 bases and J gave up 4 bases; unmatched junction bases: 5. CDR3 residues: CASSFARGATEAFF. DNA of the CDR3: TGTGCCAGCAGCTTTGCCAGGGGGGCCACTGAAGCTTTCTTT. Combining the CDR3 with reference TRBV7-2 and TRBJ1-1 gives the whole variable domain GAGVSQSPSNKVTEKGKDVELRCDPISGHTALYWYRQSLGQGLEFLIYFQGNSAPDKSGLPSDRFSAERTGGSVSTLTIQRTQQEDSAVYLCASSFARGATEAFFGQGTRLTVV.

In DNA, the CDR3 is TGCAGCGTTGGACCTAGACAGGGGCCCTACGAGCAGTACTTC. Translated: CSVGPRQGPYEQYF. This chain links TRBV29-1 with TRBJ2-7; 8 positions agree with TRBD1. V trimming: 4 bases; J trimming: 2 bases; junction bases outside the gene matches: 7. The CDR3 consists of 14 residues. Germline CDR1 and CDR2: SQVTM and ANQGSEA.